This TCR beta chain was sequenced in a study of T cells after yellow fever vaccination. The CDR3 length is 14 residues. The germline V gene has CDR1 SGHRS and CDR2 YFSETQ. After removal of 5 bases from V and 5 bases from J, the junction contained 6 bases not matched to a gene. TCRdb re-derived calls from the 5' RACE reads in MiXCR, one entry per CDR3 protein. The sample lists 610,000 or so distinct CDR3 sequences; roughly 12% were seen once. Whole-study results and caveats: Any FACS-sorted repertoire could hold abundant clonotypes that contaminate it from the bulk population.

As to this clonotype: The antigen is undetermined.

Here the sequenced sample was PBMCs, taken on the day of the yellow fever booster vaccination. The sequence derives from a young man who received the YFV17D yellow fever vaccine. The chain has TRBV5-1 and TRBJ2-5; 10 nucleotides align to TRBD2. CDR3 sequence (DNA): TGCGCCAGCAGACCCGGGACTAGCGCGGAGACCCAGTACTTC. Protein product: CASRPGTSAETQYF.